The present T cell receptor beta chain was sequenced within a study of blood T cell repertoires in COVID-19. In the study overall: COVID-19 samples from acute and convalescent phases originated in the United States, Italy and Spain. Sources were T cells, B-cell-depleted T cells, or PBMCs; the material itself was cDNA or gDNA.

The ends were cut back, 0 bases at V and 5 bases at J, with 10 bases in the middle. From germline, CDR1 is LGHDT and CDR2 YNNKEL (reference sequence). The CDR3 length is 14 residues. Source study methods: Reference gene primer amplification yielded estimated nucleated cell counts. Sequencing was performed with immunoSEQ multiplex PCR; in TCRdb, only in-frame clones are kept and a portion is missing. For V, J and clone size, that table is used; D and trimming come from the DNA. The table records around 160,000 clones, 85% of them present only once. The sequencing sample was made of peripheral blood. This TCR was recovered from a woman between 35 and 50 years old with active or convalescent COVID-19. The rearrangement joins TRBV3-1 (or the pseudogene TRBV3-2) to TRBJ2-5, with D hard to call. The DNA of the CDR3 is TGTGCCAGCAGCCAAGATATCCTCGGGGAGACCCAGTACTTC. This gives the protein CASSQDILGETQYF.